These T cell receptor beta chains were read from a single sample in a study of identifying expanded T cells in peripheral blood. The method was immunoSEQ multiplex PCR; TCRdb's version includes in-frame clones alone and lacks a portion of them. There are about 130,000 clones in the sample; around 88% occur only once, and roughly 7.9% lies in the top ten. Sequencing was done on a sample of blood. The receptor source for this set is a person aged 18 to 70 in good health. The CDR3 runs from the conserved cysteine through the conserved F or W. A D gene is named only where the DNA matches it firmly. For some rows the clone size is stated as once, few or many, or as a class when expanded; others skip it.

>-|-|TRBJ1-4|TRBV2
CASRSTTTNEKLFF
>-|TRBD1|TRBJ1-4|TRBV2
CASIEMAGGDEKLFF
>-|-|TRBJ2-5|TRBV13
CASSLLKRGQETQYF
>-|-|TRBJ1-5|TRBV27
CASPSLSNQPQHF
>-|TRBD2|TRBJ2-7|TRBV10-3
CASSYGPGGASEQYF
>-|TRBD2|TRBJ2-7|TRBV5-1
CASSPVRTSSSEQYF
>once|-|TRBJ2-1|TRBV10-3
CAISEIYNEQFF
>-|-|TRBJ2-2|TRBV4-3
CASSQEGRTGELFF
>-|-|TRBJ1-2|TRBV15
CATSRDRGAAGGYTF
>-|-|TRBJ2-1|TRBV28
CASSRPGYRAYGEQFF
>few|TRBD2|TRBJ2-1|TRBV7-3
CASSREAGFNEQFF
>-|-|TRBJ2-1|TRBV29-1
CSSSPRADNEQFF
>-|TRBD2|TRBJ2-7|TRBV19
CASRVGERGTYEQYF
>-|-|TRBJ1-6|TRBV10-3
CAISTQRGNHNSPLHF
>-|TRBD1|TRBJ2-7|TRBV6-6
CASSYPGQGASEQYF
>-|-|TRBJ2-1|TRBV19
CATERAAFYNEQFF
>-|-|TRBJ1-1|TRBV7-9
CASSRGRNTEAFF
>-|TRBD1|TRBJ1-5|TRBV30
CAWSADRTGGDQPQHF
>few|-|TRBJ1-2|TRBV5-1
CASSLGDYGYTF
>-|-|TRBJ1-5|TRBV7-8
CASSPAGQPQHF
>-|TRBD1|TRBJ1-2|TRBV29-1
CSAIPGGYGYTF
>-|-|TRBJ2-1|TRBV16
CASSQETTGSEQFF
>once|TRBD1|TRBJ1-1|TRBV6-5
CASSYSGTARAFF
>once|TRBD1|TRBJ2-7|TRBV18
CASSPPGDRFEQYF
>-|-|TRBJ2-6|TRBV28
CASSSRPFRANVLTF
>-|TRBD1|TRBJ2-7|TRBV6-5
CASGRDSIYEQYF
>-|-|TRBJ1-2|TRBV6-5
CASSYWPNYGYTF
>once|-|TRBJ2-7|TRBV28
CASSLDRFYEQYF
>-|TRBD1|TRBJ1-2|TRBV29-1
CSVCRQGGSFACGYTF
>-|-|TRBJ2-7|TRBV4-2
CASSLLGEQYF
>-|-|TRBJ2-2|TRBV7-3
CASSSRDRYTGELFF
>-|TRBD2|TRBJ2-7|TRBV5-1
CASTRAAGGYEQYF
>-|-|TRBJ2-5|TRBV10-3
CAIEASSGTQYF
>once|-|TRBJ2-1|TRBV2
CASRPGVGGEQFF
>once|TRBD1|TRBJ1-1|TRBV25-1
CASGTGSRTEAFF
>-|TRBD1|TRBJ1-1|TRBV5-1
CASSVGTAYTEAFF
>-|-|TRBJ1-3|TRBV6-1
CASSVDRGRLYSGNTIYF
>-|-|TRBJ2-5|TRBV7-3
CASSEGHQETQYF
>-|TRBD2|TRBJ2-1|TRBV27
CASSYFGLTSGSEQFF
>-|-|TRBJ1-3|TRBV9
CASSPRGTGNTIYF
>once|TRBD2|TRBJ2-5|TRBV6-6
CASSLGLAGLETQYF
>-|-|TRBJ1-5|TRBV28
CASSFIRQPQHF
>-|TRBD2|TRBJ2-1|TRBV14
CASSHLSLAFNEQFF
>-|-|TRBJ2-7|TRBV28
CASSFSSIASYEQYF
>-|-|TRBJ2-1|TRBV11-1
CASSFFEGVNNEQFF
>-|TRBD2|TRBJ2-7|TRBV29-1
CSVDTSGRDYEQYF
>-|TRBD2|TRBJ2-3|TRBV28
CASTRGTSYTDTQYF
>-|-|TRBJ2-3|TRBV5-1
CASSGLQGSSTDTQYF
>once|-|TRBJ2-1|TRBV5-1
CASSLPQGSYNEQFF
>-|-|TRBJ2-1|TRBV6-4
CASSDSGGAEQFF
>-|TRBD2|TRBJ2-2|TRBV5-6
CASSLVLAGVPSTGELFF
>-|TRBD1|TRBJ1-2|TRBV7-2
CASSVQGAYTF
>once|-|TRBJ2-1|TRBV2
CASRETSLSYNEQFF
>-|TRBD2|TRBJ2-2|TRBV11-2
CASSLGGLAGRNTGELFF
>-|-|TRBJ2-1|TRBV14
CASSQETTFSIYNEQFF
>-|TRBD2|TRBJ2-5|TRBV11-2
CASSLVAGAGETQYF
>-|-|TRBJ1-2|TRBV5-1
CASSAVRGGIGYTF
>-|TRBD1|TRBJ2-5|TRBV4-1
CASSQDDREETQYF
>-|-|TRBJ1-3|TRBV7-4
CASRRPGTPSGNTIYF